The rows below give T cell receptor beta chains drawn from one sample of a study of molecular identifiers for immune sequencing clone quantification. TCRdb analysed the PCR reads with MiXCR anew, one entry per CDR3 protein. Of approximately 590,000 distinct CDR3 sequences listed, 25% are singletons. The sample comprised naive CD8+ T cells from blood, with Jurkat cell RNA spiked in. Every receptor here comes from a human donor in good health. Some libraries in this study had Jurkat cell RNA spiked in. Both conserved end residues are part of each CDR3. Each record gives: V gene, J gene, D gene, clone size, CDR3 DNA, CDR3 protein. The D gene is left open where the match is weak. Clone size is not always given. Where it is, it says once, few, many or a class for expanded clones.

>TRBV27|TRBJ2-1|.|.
TGTGCCAGCAGTTCCCTCGGAGCCGACCCCTACAATGAGCAGTTCTTC
CASSSLGADPYNEQFF
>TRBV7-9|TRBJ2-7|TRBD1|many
TGTGCCAGCAGCGCACCGGGACAGGCCTACGAGCAGTACTTC
CASSAPGQAYEQYF
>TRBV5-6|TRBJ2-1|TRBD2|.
TGTGCCAGCAGCCGATCGGGAGGGTTCCATGAGCAGTTCTTC
CASSRSGGFHEQFF
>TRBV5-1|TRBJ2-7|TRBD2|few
TGCGCCAGCAGCTTGGGATGGGGGGGCGAGCAGTACTTC
CASSLGWGGEQYF
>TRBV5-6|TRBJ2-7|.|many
TGTGCCAGCAGCTTGGCAGGGATCCACGAGCAGTACTTC
CASSLAGIHEQYF
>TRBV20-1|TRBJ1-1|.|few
TGCAGTGCTAGTTCTGGCAGATTGAACACTGAAGCTTTCTTT
CSASSGRLNTEAFF
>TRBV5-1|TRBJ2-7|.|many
TGCGCCAGCAGCCATTTGGGGGCGAATGAGCAGTACTTC
CASSHLGANEQYF
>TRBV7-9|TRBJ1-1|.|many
TGTGCCACCCAGACCTACCCAATTCTGAAGCTTTTCTTT
CATQTYPILKLFF
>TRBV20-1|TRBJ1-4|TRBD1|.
TGCAGTGCTCTAGTAACAGGGGATGCTAATGAAAAACTGTTTTTT
CSALVTGDANEKLFF
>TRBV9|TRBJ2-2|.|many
TGTGCCAGCAGCATGTGGGGGACACACAACACCGGGGAGCTGTTTTTT
CASSMWGTHNTGELFF
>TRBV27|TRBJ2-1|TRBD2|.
TGTGCCAGCAGTACCGATCCGGGACTAATGAATGAGCAGTTCTTC
CASSTDPGLMNEQFF
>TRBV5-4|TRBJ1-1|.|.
TGTGCCCGCAGCATCTCCTGGACCACTGGGACTGAAGCTTTCTTT
CARSISWTTGTEAFF
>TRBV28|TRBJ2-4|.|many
TGTGCCAGCAGTTTACCCAGGGTAGCCAAAAACATTCAGTACTTC
CASSLPRVAKNIQYF
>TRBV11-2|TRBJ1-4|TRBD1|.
TGTGCCAGCACCATAGTTGGACAGGGCGGTGAAAAACAGTTTTTT
CASTIVGQGGEKQFF
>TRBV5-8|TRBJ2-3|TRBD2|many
TGTGCCAGCAGCCCGGAGATTAGCGGGGATTTCACAGATACGCAGTATTTT
CASSPEISGDFTDTQYF
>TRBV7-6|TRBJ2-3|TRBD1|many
TGTGCCAGCAGCCCCTCCAGGGGGGATACGCAGTATTTT
CASSPSRGDTQYF
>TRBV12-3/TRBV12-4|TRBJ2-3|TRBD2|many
TGTGCCAGCAGTTTAGGAGTAGCGGGGGACACTAGCACAGATACGCAGTATTTT
CASSLGVAGDTSTDTQYF
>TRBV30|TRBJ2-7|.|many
TGTGCCTGGAGACAGGGACCCGAGCAGTACTTC
CAWRQGPEQYF
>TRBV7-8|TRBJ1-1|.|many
TGTGCCAGCAGCTTAACCGACCCTCCCCGGTCGGGGACGAACACTGAAGCTTTCTTT
CASSLTDPPRSGTNTEAFF
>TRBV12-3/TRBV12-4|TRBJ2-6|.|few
TGTGCCAGCAGTACCGATTCAGAGACAGGCGATAACTCTGGGGCCAACGTCCTGACTTTC
CASSTDSETGDNSGANVLTF
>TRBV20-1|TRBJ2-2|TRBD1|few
TGCAGTGCCCCCGACAGGGGCGCGAACACCGGGGAGCTGTTTTTT
CSAPDRGANTGELFF
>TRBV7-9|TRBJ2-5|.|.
TGTGCCAGCAGCCCAAACACCGGAGGTCGGGAGACCCAGTACTTC
CASSPNTGGRETQYF
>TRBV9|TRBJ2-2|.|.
TGTGCCAGCAGCGCGCGAAGGACCGGGGAGCTGTTTTTT
CASSARRTGELFF